The entry that follows covers one TCR beta chain sequence. Its cognate antigen has yet to be identified. No much larger clone exists at a distance of one base, and base qualities are not known. V gives up 0 bases and J gives up 6 bases, and the segment between their germline ends measures 14 bases. From the germline V gene (reference sequence), CDR1 is LGHDT and CDR2 is YNNKEL. From the cysteine through the phenylalanine, the CDR3 covers 15 amino acids. The retained sequence is limited to the CDR3, 45 bases, with the frame set at the first base. Interpreted using the paper, the treatment or condition label stands for: over 15 received Ad26.COV2.S at low or high dose, single or two shots; roughly five received placebo; per-sample allocation not given. Repertoires of vaccine and placebo recipients were sequenced from samples taken on day 63 after the first injection. Cohort 1b enrolled 25 or so adults aged 18-55 years at a single site in Boston, USA, between 29 July and 7 August 2020. Ad26.COV2.S consisted of a replication-incompetent adenovirus type 26 vector by which a prefusion-stabilized SARS-CoV-2 spike protein from the original Wuhan strain was expressed.

The sample originates from a study of Ad26.COV2.S vaccination and SARS-CoV-2 variants (TCRdb year 2021). Regarding the complete study: Donors in the vaccine arm were drawn from COV1001, a phase I-IIa trial of Ad26.COV2.S in healthy adults that was multicentre, randomized, double-blind and placebo-controlled. Trial participants were randomized into five groups of five, in which low-dose or high-dose Ad26.COV2.S was given once or twice, or placebo was given on both occasions. Sequencing of the TCRbeta repertoire served to evaluate the specificity and breadth of SARS-CoV-2-reactive T cell receptors following Ad26.COV2.S vaccination. Throughout the experiments and outcome assessment, investigators stayed blinded to trial group allocation. The TCR-sequenced set comprised approximately 30 samples: roughly 19 Ad26.COV2.S vaccine recipients, 5 placebo recipients and 8 SARS-CoV-2 convalescent individuals. Ad26.COV2.S was given intramuscularly at 5x10^10 or 1x10^11 viral particles, as a single shot or as two shots 56 days apart.

Points the paper makes about the study in general: According to the authors, total T cell responses may have been underestimated by the TCR breadth and depth analyses. The study was not powered to compare responses between vaccine doses or regimens. After vaccination, spike-specific CD8+ and CD4+ T cell responses were reported to show substantial breadth. Non-spike TCR breadth was comparable between vaccine and placebo recipients, consistent with the vaccine containing only spike. Higher spike-specific TCR breadth was observed in Ad26.COV2.S recipients than in placebo recipients (P = 0.0014).

TCRbeta CDR3 regions were sequenced with the immunoSEQ Assay. After extraction, genomic DNA underwent amplification by bias-controlled multiplex PCR, followed by high-throughput sequencing. The study's own analysis went as follows. To quantify the absolute abundance of every unique TCRbeta CDR3 region, sequences were collapsed and filtered. T cell fraction was estimated by normalizing TCRbeta template counts to usable DNA, which was measured by amplifying reference genes present in all nucleated cells. Repertoire TCRs were annotated as SARS-CoV-2-specific by exact matching of V gene, CDR3 amino acid sequence and J gene to a known reactive TCR set. The reference SARS-CoV-2 TCR set was derived from MIRA and filtered for enrichment in COVID-19-positive ImmuneCODE repertoires, a step that removed public or cross-reactive TCRs. Based on the MIRA antigens, annotated TCRs were further analysed at the level of specific ORF or position within ORF. Breadth was defined as annotated unique rearrangements over total unique productive rearrangements; depth was the summed frequency of those rearrangements. Two-sided Wilcoxon rank-sum tests were used to compare TCR breadth between groups. The table was pulled from immuneACCESS by TCRdb, which kept in-frame rearrangements only. Such tables lose some clones; where checked, under half of the loss comes from unresolved V genes, and the rest has no known cause. That table furnishes V, J and clone size, whereas the DNA furnished D and trimming. In this sample the table shows roughly 380,000 clones, around nine tenths of which occur a single time. The biggest ten clones account for around 3.7% of the sample.

In this chain, TRBV3-1 (or the pseudogene TRBV3-2) is recombined with TRBJ1-1, with the D gene uncertain. The source material was peripheral blood, sampled in a trial of Ad26.COV2.S vaccine versus placebo. This sequence was found in a person aged 18-65 years who received the Ad26.COV2.S COVID-19 vaccine or a placebo. The sequenced DNA: TGTGCCAGCAGCCAAGAAGGGTCGGGTTTGGCTGAAGCTTTCTTT. Translated, this gives CASSQEGSGLAEAFF.